The clone carrying this T cell receptor beta chain was seen just once. The antigen is unknown. PCR amplification relied on 60 Vbeta primers (plus 13 Jbeta primers). In the original analysis: There were about 80 million unique TCR beta chains by a later count, and some 11 million of them were shared. The assay was immunoSEQ multiplex PCR, and TCRdb's table has in-frame clones only and misses some. The V and J calls and clone size were taken over from that table, and D and trimming were inferred from the DNA. The sample yields 140,000 or so clones, approximately 76% seen once. The sample originates from a study of cytomegalovirus exposure and HLA in healthy donors. Study results and caveats: Later analysis suggested links between common viral pathogens and several top significant clusters.

The receptor's source is a man aged 40-49 years in good health and CMV-seronegative. The sequencing input was PBMCs.

CDR3 sequence: CASSYLGYTEAFF. The CDR3 DNA reads as TGTGCCAGCAGTTACCTTGGCTACACTGAAGCTTTCTTT. This chain uses TRBV6-5 with TRBJ1-1; D is undetermined. Trimming took off 2 bases at V and 3 bases at J, with 7 bases between the two ends. In germline, CDR1 is MNHEY, CDR2 SVGAGI. The CDR3 totals 13 residues.